Below, 32 T cell receptor beta chains from the same sample are listed, as sequenced in a study of OX40 agonist ivuxolimab in advanced cancers. Some clones are missing from TCRdb's copy, which holds only in-frame ones; the method was immunoSEQ multiplex PCR. The repertoire holds about 73,000 clones, with more than 70% as singletons. Sequenced here: CD4+ or CD8+ T cells sorted from blood, sampled in a trial of the OX40 agonist ivuxolimab. These receptors all come from an adult with an advanced solid tumor such as melanoma, head and neck, liver or kidney cancer.

The chain couples TRBV6-5 to TRBJ1-5; D not certain. The germline V gene encodes CDR1 MNHEY and CDR2 SVGAGI. This CDR3 is 15 amino acids long. Trimming shortened V by 6 bases and J by 2 bases, and 14 bases separated the two germline ends. The CDR3 region has the DNA TGTGCCAGCAGAGTTACGGAGCATGGCAATCAGCCCCAGCATTTT. It translates to CASRVTEHGNQPQHF.

This clone ranks as medium-sized. V is TRBV11-2 and J is TRBJ2-7; D is perhaps TRBD1 (6 bases). The V end lost 5 bases, the J end lost 2 bases, and 13 bases lay between the germline ends. Germline loops: CDR1 SGHAT, CDR2 FQNNGV. This CDR3 region has 14 residues. DNA of the CDR3: TGTGCCAGCAGCAACAGGGATTTGACCTACGAGCAGTACTTC. Its translation is CASSNRDLTYEQYF.

The V gene is TRBV7-9, the J gene TRBJ2-7; possible D gene TRBD2, 6 bases. The V and J ends lost 6 bases and 6 bases respectively, with 24 bases between them. The CDR3 contains 16 residues. Germline CDR1 is SEHNR and CDR2 is FQNEAQ (reference sequence). The DNA for the CDR3 is TGTGCCAGCAGACGAATGCGATATGAGGGACTGGGCGAGCAGTACTTC. This translates into CASRRMRYEGLGEQYF.

This chain uses TRBV7-9 with TRBJ1-5; weak D call: TRBD1 (5 bases). The germline V gene encodes CDR1 SEHNR and CDR2 FQNEAQ (reference sequence). The CDR3 consists of 17 residues. Trimming left V 0 bases short and J 1 base short, with 13 bases between. CDR3 amino acids: CASSLALGEGSNQPQHF. In DNA form, the CDR3 reads TGTGCCAGCAGCTTAGCGCTCGGGGAGGGGAGCAATCAGCCCCAGCATTTT. Full variable domain (outside the CDR3, taken from reference TRBV7-9 and TRBJ1-5): DTGVSQNPRHKITKRGQNVTFRCDPISEHNRLYWYRQTLGQGPEFLTYFQNEAQLEKSRLLSDRFSAERPKGSFSTLEIQRTEQGDSAMYLCASSLALGEGSNQPQHFGDGTRLSIL.

The rearrangement joins TRBV19 to TRBJ2-1; 7 bases are shared with TRBD1. The J segment lost 7 bases and the V segment lost 5 bases, leaving 5 bases of the junction unmatched. The CDR3 is made up of 13 amino acids. Germline assignment: CDR1 LNHDA and CDR2 SQIVND (reference sequence). The CDR3, as DNA: TGTGCCAGTAGTCCCCAACAGGGGAATGAGCAGTTCTTC. Translation: CASSPQQGNEQFF.

This clone appeared once. The chain has TRBV30 and TRBJ1-6; D is possibly TRBD1 (6 bases). Between the trimmed V and J ends, which lost 3 bases and 7 bases, there was a span of 13 bases. Per the germline V gene, CDR1 is GTSNPN and CDR2 is SVGIG (reference sequence). This CDR3 has 14 residues. The CDR3 nucleotides are TGTGCCTGGAGAACAGGGTCTTGGAATTCACCCCTCCACTTT. The encoded protein is CAWRTGSWNSPLHF. The full variable domain, rest sourced from reference TRBV30 and TRBJ1-6, is SQTIHQWPATLVQPVGSPLSLECTVEGTSNPNLYWYRQAAGRGLQLLFYSVGIGQISSEVPQNLSASRPQDRQFILSSKKLLLSDSGFYLCAWRTGSWNSPLHFGNGTRLTVT.

The rearrangement links TRBV5-1 to TRBJ2-2; weak D call: TRBD2 (6 bases). The V and J ends lost 0 bases and 10 bases respectively, with 16 bases between them. Looked up from germline, CDR1 is SGHRS and CDR2 is YFSETQ. This CDR3 spans 15 amino acids. CDR3 protein: CASSLDVGREEELFF. CDR3 sequence (DNA): TGCGCCAGCAGCTTGGATGTCGGCAGGGAGGAGGAGCTGTTTTTT. The variable domain in full, completed from reference TRBV5-1 and TRBJ2-2, reads KAGVTQTPRYLIKTRGQQVTLSCSPISGHRSVSWYQQTPGQGLQFLFEYFSETQRNKGNFPGRFSGRQFSNSRSEMNVSTLELGDSALYLCASSLDVGREEELFFGEGSRLTVL.

The rearrangement links TRBV9 to TRBJ1-6; D unresolved. The CDR3 sequence is 14 residues long. The V end was cut by 4 bases, the J end by 11 bases, with 16 bases between. The germline CDR1 and CDR2 sequences are SGDLS and YYNGEE. The chain's CDR3 is CASSQREQRAPLHF. The DNA of the CDR3 is TGTGCCAGCAGCCAACGGGAGCAACGGGCACCCCTCCACTTT.

The V call is TRBV5-1, the J call TRBJ1-2; the D gene is possibly TRBD1 (5 bases). This CDR3 is built from 14 residues. Germline lookup yields CDR1 SGHRS and CDR2 YFSETQ. V lost 0 bases and J lost 7, with 13 bases in between. CDR3 in amino acids: CASSLDHQRGGYTF. Here the CDR3 DNA reads TGCGCCAGCAGCTTGGACCATCAAAGGGGTGGCTACACCTTC. Variable domain in full (rest from reference TRBV5-1 and TRBJ1-2): KAGVTQTPRYLIKTRGQQVTLSCSPISGHRSVSWYQQTPGQGLQFLFEYFSETQRNKGNFPGRFSGRQFSNSRSEMNVSTLELGDSALYLCASSLDHQRGGYTFGSGTRLTVV.

CDR3 amino acids: CASSQGAHIEKLFF. DNA of the CDR3: TGTGCCAGCAGCCAGGGGGCGCATATTGAAAAACTGTTTTTT. The chain uses TRBV7-9 and TRBJ1-4; 8 bases are shared with TRBD1. V trimming: 5 bases; J trimming: 7 bases; junction bases outside the gene matches: 6. CDR3 length equals 14 residues. In germline, CDR1 is SEHNR, CDR2 FQNEAQ (reference sequence).

The chain has TRBV4-1 and TRBJ1-1, with D maybe TRBD1 (5 bases). The germline V and J ends were trimmed by 1 base and 3 bases, with 6 bases remaining between them. Germline loops: CDR1 MGHRA, CDR2 YSYEKL. The CDR3 length is 13 residues. CDR3 nucleotide sequence: TGCGCCAGCAGCCAAGGGGGGTACACTGAAGCTTTCTTT. Translation: CASSQGGYTEAFF.

V usage is TRBV6-1 and J usage is TRBJ1-5; D remains unclear. Germline V gene sequence: CDR1 MNHNS, CDR2 SASEGT. The germline V and J ends were trimmed by 0 bases and 4 bases, with 4 bases remaining between them. The CDR3 has 13 residues. The CDR3 bases are TGTGCCAGCAGTGAAGCGGGGAATCAGCCCCAGCATTTT. Translating it yields CASSEAGNQPQHF.

The chain combines TRBV2 with TRBJ1-2; TRBD1 aligns across 10 bases. The CDR3 is 14 amino acids. Germline V gene lookup returns CDR1 SNHLY and CDR2 FYNNEI. The V and J ends lost 5 bases and 6 bases, in that order; junction bases with no gene match: 6. The CDR3 nucleotides read TGTGCCAGCAGTCCCGAGGGACAGGGGAATGGCTACACCTTC. Its translation is CASSPEGQGNGYTF.

V is TRBV9 and J is TRBJ2-5; D remains unclear. V dropped 4 bases and J dropped 2 bases, with 9 bases sitting between them. The germline CDR1 and CDR2 sequences are SGDLS and YYNGEE. This CDR3 has 13 amino acids. The DNA for the CDR3 is TGTGCCAGCAGCTTCCGACTGCAAGAGACCCAGTACTTC. Translation: CASSFRLQETQYF.

The rearrangement joins TRBV19 to TRBJ2-7; the match to TRBD1 covers 11 bases. The V segment lost 5 bases and the J segment 12 bases; nucleotides outside the gene matches: 9. Germline CDR1 and CDR2: LNHDA and SQIVND (reference sequence). The CDR3 contains 13 residues. The CDR3 DNA sequence: TGTGCCAGTAGTTTTCGAGGACAGGGGGCTCGGTACTTC. Amino acid sequence: CASSFRGQGARYF.

The chain is built from TRBV5-1 and TRBJ2-3; D may match TRBD1 or TRBD2 (6 bases each). Per the germline V gene, CDR1 is SGHRS and CDR2 is YFSETQ. The CDR3 is 16 amino acids. Trimming took off 4 bases at V and 2 bases at J, with 17 bases between the two ends. The CDR3 region has the DNA TGCGCCAGCAGCCCGGGGATGGGGGGCCCCACAGATACGCAGTATTTT. Translated, it gives CASSPGMGGPTDTQYF.

The chain couples TRBV6-1 to TRBJ2-5, with D unresolved. Trimming took 7 bases from V and 4 from J, leaving 19 bases between them. Looked up from germline, CDR1 is MNHNS and CDR2 is SASEGT. The CDR3 runs to 15 residues. Here the CDR3 DNA reads TGTGCCAGCACCCCCCGAGGACGTGAACGAGAGACCCAGTACTTC. Translation: CASTPRGRERETQYF.

V is TRBV19 and J is TRBJ1-5; D call uncertain. The V gene's germline CDR1 is LNHDA and CDR2 SQIVND (reference sequence). Deletions cut 5 bases from V and 13 bases from J, with 12 bases between. The CDR3 spans 11 residues. The CDR3 DNA is TGTGCCAGTAGTGGGGTCCGATTACAGCATTTT. Its protein product is CASSGVRLQHF. The variable domain in full, with the rest retrieved from reference TRBV19 and TRBJ1-5, is DGGITQSPKYLFRKEGQNVTLSCEQNLNHDAMYWYRQDPGQGLRLIYYSQIVNDFQKGDIAEGYSVSREKKESFPLTVTSAQKNPTAFYLCASSGVRLQHFGDGTRLSIL.

This sequence joins TRBV5-6 and TRBJ2-3; D ambiguous. With 5 bases removed from V and 0 bases from J, the gap between germline ends came to 7 bases. The CDR3 is made up of 13 amino acids. Germline-derived CDR1 and CDR2 are SGHDT and YYEEEE. CDR3 region: CASSISSTDTQYF. In nucleotides, the CDR3 is TGTGCCAGCAGTATTTCTAGCACAGATACGCAGTATTTT.

The rearrangement joins TRBV10-3 to TRBJ2-3; TRBD2 might be the D (6 bases). V was clipped by 6 bases and J by 0 bases, with 10 bases between them. Germline-derived CDR1 and CDR2 are ENHRY and SYGVKD. CDR3 size: 14 residues. The CDR3, as DNA: TGTGCCATCAGATCGGGGGTTAGCACAGATACGCAGTATTTT. Translating gives CAIRSGVSTDTQYF.

V is TRBV6-6 and J is TRBJ1-2; TRBD1 matches 8 bases. The CDR3 has 15 amino acids. Germline CDR1 is MNHNY and CDR2 is SVGAGI (reference sequence). The V gene end was trimmed by 2 bases and the J gene end by 3 bases; junction bases not matched to a gene: 5. The CDR3 is CASSYQQGADYGYTF. CDR3 in DNA: TGTGCCAGCAGTTACCAGCAGGGGGCCGACTATGGCTACACCTTC.

The chain has TRBV28 and TRBJ1-2; D unclear. The CDR3 totals 13 residues. Germline V lookup: CDR1 MDHEN, CDR2 SYDVKM. V gave up 1 base and J gave up 5 bases, with 8 bases separating them. CDR3 DNA sequence: TGTGCCAGCAGTTTATATGGAAAGTATGGCTACACCTTC. This sequence encodes CASSLYGKYGYTF.

The J gene is TRBJ2-1, the V gene TRBV7-3; 7 bases are a match to TRBD2. From germline, CDR1 is SGHTA and CDR2 FQGTGA. V gave up 1 base and J gave up 4 bases; unmatched junction bases: 7. The CDR3 loop spans 16 amino acids. CDR3 protein: CASSLIGGGTYNEQFF. In nucleotides, the CDR3 is TGTGCCAGCAGCTTAATCGGCGGGGGTACGTACAATGAGCAGTTCTTC. The variable domain in full, completed from reference TRBV7-3 and TRBJ2-1, reads GAGVSQTPSNKVTEKGKYVELRCDPISGHTALYWYRQSLGQGPEFLIYFQGTGAADDSGLPNDRFFAVRPEGSVSTLKIQRTERGDSAVYLCASSLIGGGTYNEQFFGPGTRLTVL.

In nucleotides, the CDR3 is TGTGCCAGCAGGAGAAGCAGTGCAAAACTTGAAGCTTTCTTT. Translating it yields CASRRSSAKLEAFF. V gene TRBV2 combines with J gene TRBJ1-1, with unresolved D. CDR3 length: 14 amino acids. The V end lost 6 bases, the J end lost 7 bases, and 18 bases lay between the germline ends. Per the germline V gene, CDR1 is SNHLY and CDR2 is FYNNEI. The full variable domain, in which reference TRBV2 and TRBJ1-1 provide the parts outside the CDR3, is EPEVTQTPSHQVTQMGQEVILRCVPISNHLYFYWYRQILGQKVEFLVSFYNNEISEKSEIFDDQFSVERPDGSNFTLKIRSTKLEDSAMYFCASRRSSAKLEAFFGQGTRLTVV.

The chain has TRBV5-6 and TRBJ1-2, with D uncertain. V lost 0 bases and J 7 bases, leaving 13 bases between the germline ends. Germline V gene lookup returns CDR1 SGHDT and CDR2 YYEEEE. There are 14 residues in the CDR3. The CDR3 reads CASSLGRMEFGYTF. The CDR3 DNA follows: TGTGCCAGCAGCTTGGGCCGGATGGAATTTGGCTACACCTTC.

The V and J genes are TRBV5-1 and TRBJ2-1, with TRBD2 matching over 13 bases. Germline CDR1 and CDR2: SGHRS and YFSETQ. The CDR3 is 15 residues long. Trimming removed 3 bases from V and 10 bases from J; junction bases left unmatched: 7. The CDR3, as DNA: TGCGCCAGCAGCTCCAGGACTAGCGGGAGTTGGGAGCAGTTCTTC. It codes for CASSSRTSGSWEQFF.

CDR3 coding DNA: TGTGCCAGCAGCTTAGCGACAGCGGGCGCCTACGAGCAGTACTTC. As protein: CASSLATAGAYEQYF. The chain joins TRBV7-9 to TRBJ2-7; D is possibly TRBD2 (6 bases). V gave up 0 bases and J gave up 2 bases, with 11 bases separating them. Germline CDR1 reads SEHNR; CDR2 reads FQNEAQ (reference sequence). The CDR3 is made up of 15 amino acids.

This chain connects TRBV7-9 to TRBJ2-2; the D gene is possibly TRBD1 (5 bases). The germline V gene encodes CDR1 SEHNR and CDR2 FQNEAQ (reference sequence). This CDR3 region has 15 residues. V lost 3 bases and J lost 6, with 14 bases in between. The CDR3 spells CASSFRQGQPGELFF. The CDR3 bases are TGTGCCAGCAGCTTTCGGCAGGGTCAGCCCGGGGAGCTGTTTTTT.

This clone was observed a single time. The rearrangement links TRBV7-9 to TRBJ1-3, with D unclear. CDR1 is SEHNR, CDR2 FQNEAQ, per germline (reference sequence). Trimming removed 3 bases from V and 2 bases from J, with 11 bases in between. CDR3 length: 15 residues. This CDR3 is CASSFSRPAGNTIYF. As DNA, the CDR3 is TGTGCCAGCAGCTTCTCGCGACCGGCTGGAAACACCATATATTTT.

This chain joins TRBV6-5 and TRBJ1-5, with D unclear. Between the trimmed V and J ends, which lost 2 bases and 4 bases, there was a span of 6 bases. CDR1 and CDR2 (germline): MNHEY, SVGAGI. This CDR3 region has 13 residues. CDR3 in DNA: TGTGCCAGCAGTTACGCCGGGAATCAGCCCCAGCATTTT. As protein: CASSYAGNQPQHF.

The V call is TRBV7-2, the J call TRBJ2-7; D possibly corresponds to TRBD1 (5 bases). Looked up from germline, CDR1 is SGHTA and CDR2 is FQGNSA. The CDR3 is 15 residues long. The V gene lost 2 bases and the J gene lost 1 base, with 12 bases spanning the gap. The chain's CDR3 is CASSLWQGSSYEQYF. In nucleotides, the CDR3 is TGTGCCAGCAGCTTATGGCAGGGCTCATCCTACGAGCAGTACTTC.

CDR3 loop: CASSQVGAGRGSQETQYF. The CDR3 DNA reads as TGTGCCAGCAGCCAAGTCGGGGCCGGCCGAGGGTCCCAAGAGACCCAGTACTTC. V usage is TRBV14 and J usage is TRBJ2-5; D may match TRBD1 or TRBD2 (5 bases each). From germline, CDR1 is SGHDN and CDR2 FVKESK. With 1 base removed from V and 1 base from J, the gap between germline ends came to 19 bases. The CDR3 totals 18 residues.